This T cell receptor beta chain was identified during a study of cytomegalovirus exposure and HLA in healthy donors. Study-wide results and limits: As was reported, the classifier diagnosed cytomegalovirus status with high specificity and sensitivity. Rarity marked most TCR sequences, yet some public TCRs occurred in many donors. Among TCR beta chains of equal frequency, HLA-associated ones were more clonally expanded in a later analysis. Follow-up analysis later connected one missense variant in DCLRE1C with trimming of TCR beta V- and J-genes.

Turning to this clone: As yet, its antigen is unknown.

V gave up 4 bases and J gave up 4 bases; unmatched junction bases: 3. In germline, CDR1 is SGHDT, CDR2 YYEEEE. The CDR3 runs 13 residues. Primers for the PCR totalled 60 Vbeta and 13 Jbeta. The table came from immunoSEQ multiplex PCR; TCRdb's copy has only in-frame clones and leaves some out. The sample lists hundreds of thousands of clones; over 80% were seen once. This sequence originates from a boy younger than 10 in good health and CMV-seronegative. Sample: PBMCs. V and J are TRBV5-6 and TRBJ1-2, with 8 bases identical to TRBD1. CDR3 region: CASSTDRVYGYTF. The CDR3 coding sequence is TGTGCCAGCAGCACGGACAGGGTCTATGGCTACACCTTC.